This T cell receptor (beta chain) was documented in a study of blood T cell repertoires in COVID-19. Study-level information: Samples came from the United States, Italy and Spain, spanning acute and convalescent COVID-19.

Produced via immunoSEQ multiplex PCR; TCRdb's table is partial and in-frame only. Of 250,000 to 300,000 clones in the sample, roughly nine tenths were seen once. Looked up from germline, CDR1 is LGHDT and CDR2 is YNNKEL (reference sequence). The length of the CDR3 is 11 residues. Trimming left V 4 bases short and J 11 bases short, with 9 bases between. The chain employs TRBV3-1 (or the pseudogene TRBV3-2) and TRBJ2-1; D may be TRBD2 (6 bases). This sequence originates from a man aged 18 to 35 with active or convalescent COVID-19. The sample taken for sequencing was peripheral blood. As DNA, the CDR3 is TGTGCCAGCAGCCCCGGGACTCAGCAGTTCTTC. The encoded protein is CASSPGTQQFF.